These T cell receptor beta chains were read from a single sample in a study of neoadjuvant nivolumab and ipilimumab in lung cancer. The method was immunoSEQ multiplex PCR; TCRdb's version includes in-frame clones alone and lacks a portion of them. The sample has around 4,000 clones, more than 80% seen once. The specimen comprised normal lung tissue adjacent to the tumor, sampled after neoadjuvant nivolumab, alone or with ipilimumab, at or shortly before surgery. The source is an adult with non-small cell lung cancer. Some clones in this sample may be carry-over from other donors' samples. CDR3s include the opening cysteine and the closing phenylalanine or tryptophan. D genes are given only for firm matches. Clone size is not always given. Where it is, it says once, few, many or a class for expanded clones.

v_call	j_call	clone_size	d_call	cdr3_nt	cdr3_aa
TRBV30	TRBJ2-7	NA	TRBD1	TGTGCCTGGGTTGACAGGGGGGACGAGCAGTACTTC	CAWVDRGDEQYF
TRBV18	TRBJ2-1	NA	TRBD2	TGTGCCAGCTCACCACGACCAGCCGGGACTAGCGGGGGACTCTCCTACAATGAGCAGTTCTTC	CASSPRPAGTSGGLSYNEQFF
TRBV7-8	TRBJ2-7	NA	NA	TGTGCCAGCAGCTTACAACAACTTACCGAGCAGTACTTC	CASSLQQLTEQYF
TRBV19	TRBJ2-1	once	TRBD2	TGTGCCAGTTCGACTAGCGCTTCCTACAATGAGCAGTTCTTC	CASSTSASYNEQFF
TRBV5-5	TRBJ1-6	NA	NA	TGTGCCAGCAGCTTGGCGGTAAGGCGGGTTGATTCACCCCTCCACTTT	CASSLAVRRVDSPLHF
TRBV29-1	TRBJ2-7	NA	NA	TGCAGCGTTGCTGGGGGCGGGGGACGTCGCGAGCAGTACTTC	CSVAGGGGRREQYF
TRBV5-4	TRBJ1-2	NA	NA	TGTGCCAGCAGCATTACAGGGAACCCCTATGGCTACACCTTC	CASSITGNPYGYTF
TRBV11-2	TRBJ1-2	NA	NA	TGTGCCAGCAGCTCGTTCGGAGGCTATGGCTACACCTTC	CASSSFGGYGYTF
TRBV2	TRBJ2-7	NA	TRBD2	TGTGCCAGCAGCCAGACTAGCGGAACCCGCTACGAGCAGTACTTC	CASSQTSGTRYEQYF
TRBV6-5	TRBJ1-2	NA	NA	TGTGCCAGCAGTTACTCGAGTAACGGAAACTATGGCTACACCTTC	CASSYSSNGNYGYTF
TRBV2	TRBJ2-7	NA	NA	TGTGCCAGCAGTGATCGGCTCGGAACCTACGAGCAGTACTTC	CASSDRLGTYEQYF
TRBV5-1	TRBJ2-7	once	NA	TGCGCCAGCAGCTTGGAGACAGCTTCCTACGAGCAGTACTTC	CASSLETASYEQYF
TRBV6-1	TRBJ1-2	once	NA	TGTGCCAGCAGTCTTCACCATCAGGAAGACTATGGCTACACCTTC	CASSLHHQEDYGYTF
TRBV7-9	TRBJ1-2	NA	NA	TGTGCCAGCAGCTTAGCGCCGCAGGAGTTGGATGGCTACACCTTC	CASSLAPQELDGYTF
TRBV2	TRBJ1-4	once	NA	TGTGCCAGCAGGGTCGCCAGCGGAAAACTGTTTTTT	CASRVASGKLFF